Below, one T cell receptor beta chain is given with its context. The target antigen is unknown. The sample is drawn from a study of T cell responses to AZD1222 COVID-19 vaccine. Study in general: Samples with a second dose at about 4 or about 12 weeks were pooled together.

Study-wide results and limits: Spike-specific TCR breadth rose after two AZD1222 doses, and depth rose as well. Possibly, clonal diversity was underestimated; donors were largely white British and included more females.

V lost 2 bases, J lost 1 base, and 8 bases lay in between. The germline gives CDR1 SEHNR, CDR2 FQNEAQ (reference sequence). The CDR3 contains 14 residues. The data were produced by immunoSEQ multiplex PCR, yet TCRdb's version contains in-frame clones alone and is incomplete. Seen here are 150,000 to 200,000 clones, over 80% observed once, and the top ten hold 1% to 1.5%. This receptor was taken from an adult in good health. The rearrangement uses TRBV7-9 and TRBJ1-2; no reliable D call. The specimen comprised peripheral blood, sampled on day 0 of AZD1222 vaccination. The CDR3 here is CASSLMEINYGYTF. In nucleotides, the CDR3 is TGTGCCAGCAGCTTAATGGAGATTAACTATGGCTACACCTTC.